This TCR beta chain was observed in a study of blood T cell repertoires in COVID-19. Study overall: Sample material is recorded as cDNA or gDNA derived from T cells, B-cell-depleted T cells, or PBMCs.

Sequencing used immunoSEQ multiplex PCR; TCRdb keeps in-frame clones, though not all of them. The table lists 45,000 to 55,000 clones, 80% to 90% of them singletons. The CDR3 covers 16 residues. The V and J ends lost 2 bases and 6 bases, in that order; junction bases with no gene match: 8. Germline lookup yields CDR1 SGHTA and CDR2 FQGTGA. The sequencing input was peripheral blood. The TCR was taken from a human donor in a cohort sampled during active COVID-19. The chain recombines TRBV7-3 with TRBJ2-2; the match to TRBD1 covers 8 bases. DNA for the CDR3: TGTGCCAGCAGCTTAGCCGCAGGGGGCCGGGCCGGGGAGCTGTTTTTT. Translated: CASSLAAGGRAGELFF.